This TCR beta chain derives from a study of cytotoxic CD8 clonotypes in ibrutinib-treated CLL (dated by TCRdb to the early 2020s). In the study overall: The cohort was composed of some ten relapsed/refractory and 15 treatment-naive patients; IGHV unmutated status was identified in 17 patients. Longitudinal samples were available for about 30% of the 86 trial participants. Responses were partial in approximately 24 patients and complete in 2; after median about 63 months follow-up, around 15 stayed in remission and roughly twelve progressed. Cryopreserved peripheral blood mononuclear cells were collected at three points: before therapy, at response, and at either sustained remission or disease progression. An average of roughly 250,000 productive templates and roughly 94,000 productive rearrangements was obtained per sample. Every remission and progressive disease sample was obtained while ibrutinib was still being received by the patients. Response samples were taken after a median of approximately 13 months on treatment, ranging from about 6 to 40 months. Overall study results and their limits: At baseline, clonality was higher than in age-matched healthy donors and showed a strong correlation with circulating CD8+ T-cell counts. Sustained-remission and progressing patients did not have matched sampling times, and lymph node repertoires were not examined. Public clonotypes were rare and either contracted or stayed stable during treatment, and the rise in clonality at ibrutinib response reflected the expansion of private clonotypes. Clonality increased at ibrutinib response, stayed stable in sustained remission, and fell back toward baseline at progression.

Deletion took 7 bases off V and 1 base off J, with a span of 14 bases between the germline ends. According to the germline V gene, CDR1 reads SGHRS and CDR2 reads YFSETQ. The CDR3 has 15 amino acids, counting the end cysteine and phenylalanine. Solely the CDR3 DNA is kept, with 45 bases framed from the first base. The time point label, read with the paper, signifies: progressive disease on ibrutinib. For TCR beta library preparation, approximately 2.2 micrograms of genomic DNA were isolated from cryopreserved PBMCs. High-throughput TCR beta sequencing was performed on longitudinal blood samples from CLL patients receiving ibrutinib monotherapy. The patients took part in an open-label, single-center phase 2 trial of ibrutinib monotherapy. On a MiSeq, deep resolution sequencing aimed for a depth between 1 in 1 million and 1 in 200,000 T cells, with each clonotype covered 10x on average. The immunoSEQ hsTCRB Kit was used to generate the TCR beta libraries. As for how the authors treated the data: Data were analyzed with ImmunoSEQ Data Assistant and ImmunoSEQ Analyzer, with V, D and J genes assigned per IMGT definitions. Clonality was computed as one minus normalized Shannon entropy of productive rearrangement frequencies, ranging from 0 to 1. Public clonotype analysis was restricted to overrepresented clonotypes comprising at least 0.05% of each patient's repertoire. Repertoires from roughly 13 age-matched healthy donors in immuneACCESS were used as clonality controls. TCRdb took this table from immuneACCESS and kept in-frame rearrangements with V and J called. Such tables lack part of the clones; where checked against another copy, unresolved V genes explain under half of the gap, and the rest is unexplained. V, J and clone size derive from that table, while D and trimming were established from the DNA sequence. The sample table lists some 35,000 clones, 70% to 75% of them with a count of one. The ten largest clonotypes hold 16% of the sample.

Notes on this clone: Its target antigen remains unknown. No base qualities exist here, and no much larger clone lies one base off it.

Sample: PBMCs, taken at disease progression, from a patient treated with ibrutinib. The sequence is built from TRBV5-1 and TRBJ2-2; the D region may be TRBD1 or TRBD2, each matching 5 bases equally. This clonotype was sampled from a human donor with chronic lymphocytic leukemia. The nucleotide sequence reads TGCGCCAGCGGGGCCGGGACGGGGAACACCGGGGAGCTGTTTTTT. It translates to CASGAGTGNTGELFF.